This T cell receptor (beta chain) was profiled in a study of cytomegalovirus exposure and HLA in healthy donors. Study-level findings and limits: Further analysis, carried out later, found HLA-associated TCR beta chains more clonally expanded than equally common other chains.

As to this clone: Its cognate antigen is unknown.

The germline gives CDR1 PRHDT, CDR2 FYEKMQ (reference sequence). The CDR3 spans 13 residues. V shed 4 bases and J 10 bases; nucleotides not matched to a gene: 9. This PCR relied on a set of 60 Vbeta primers and 13 Jbeta primers. Produced via immunoSEQ multiplex PCR; TCRdb's table is partial and in-frame only. Of around 130,000 clones in the sample, around 84% were seen once. The J gene is TRBJ1-2, the V gene TRBV13; 7 nucleotides agree with TRBD1. The source of this sequence is a man aged 50 to 59 in good health and CMV-seronegative. Sequences were obtained from PBMCs. The CDR3 sequence: CASSYRDSLHYTF. DNA for the CDR3: TGTGCCAGCAGCTACCGGGACAGTCTACACTACACCTTC. The full variable domain, in which reference TRBV13 and TRBJ1-2 provide the parts outside the CDR3, is AAGVIQSPRHLIKEKRETATLKCYPIPRHDTVYWYQQGPGQDPQFLISFYEKMQSDKGSIPDRFSAQQFSDYHSELNMSSLELGDSALYFCASSYRDSLHYTFGSGTRLTVV.